This T cell receptor (beta chain) was identified in a study of blood T cell repertoires in COVID-19. Study as a whole: Sources were T cells, B-cell-depleted T cells, or PBMCs; the material itself was cDNA or gDNA.

The method was immunoSEQ multiplex PCR; TCRdb's version includes in-frame clones alone and lacks a portion of them. This table has over 250,000 clones, around nine tenths appearing once. Deletions cut 5 bases from V and 0 bases from J, with 13 bases between. Germline V gene lookup returns CDR1 MNHEY and CDR2 SMNVEV (reference sequence). The CDR3 loop spans 15 amino acids. V is TRBV27 and J is TRBJ1-1, with D unresolved. Sequencing was carried out using peripheral blood. The source is a woman between 35 and 50 years old who had recovered from COVID-19. The CDR3: CASSGRARMNTEAFF. DNA for the CDR3: TGTGCCAGCAGTGGGCGGGCCCGCATGAACACTGAAGCTTTCTTT.